This TCR beta chain was identified in a study of T cells in Graves' hyperthyroidism and ophthalmopathy. The diagnoses drew upon clinical symptoms, serum thyroxine and TRAb, thyroid ultrasound and orbital computed tomography. This clonotype was seen a few times. Researchers amplified the TCR beta CDR3 regions from RNA transcripts. Using the HTBI primer set, a first-round RT-PCR was run on the TCR CDR3. TCRdb itself ran the multiplex PCR reads through MiXCR, one entry per CDR3 protein. The sample contains about 590,000 distinct CDR3 sequences, 15% to 19% of which appear only once. The receptor comes from a woman between 25 and 40 years old with Graves' hyperthyroidism. Sequenced material: blood.

The CDR3 DNA sequence: TGTGCCAGCGAAGGGGGGGACGGCTACACCTTC. This gives the protein CASEGGDGYTF. The chain joins TRBV7-2 to TRBJ1-2, with D perhaps matching TRBD1 (6 bases). CDR1 is SGHTA, CDR2 FQGNSA, per germline. The V and J ends lost 8 bases and 8 bases respectively, with 12 bases between them. This CDR3 contains 11 residues. Filled out from reference TRBV7-2 and TRBJ1-2, the complete variable domain reads GAGVSQSPSNKVTEKGKDVELRCDPISGHTALYWYRQSLGQGLEFLIYFQGNSAPDKSGLPSDRFSAERTGGSVSTLTIQRTQQEDSAVYLCASEGGDGYTFGSGTRLTVV.